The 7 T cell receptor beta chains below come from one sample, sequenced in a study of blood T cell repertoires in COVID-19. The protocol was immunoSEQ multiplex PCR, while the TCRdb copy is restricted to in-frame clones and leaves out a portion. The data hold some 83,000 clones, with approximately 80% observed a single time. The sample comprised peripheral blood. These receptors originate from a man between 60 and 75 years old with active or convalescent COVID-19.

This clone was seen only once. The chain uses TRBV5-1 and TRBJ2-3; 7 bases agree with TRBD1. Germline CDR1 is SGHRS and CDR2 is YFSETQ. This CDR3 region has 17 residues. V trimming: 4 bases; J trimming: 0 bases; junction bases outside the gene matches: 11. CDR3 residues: CASSPGPQQGSTDTQYF. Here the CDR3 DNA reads TGCGCCAGCAGCCCCGGCCCCCAACAGGGGAGCACAGATACGCAGTATTTT.

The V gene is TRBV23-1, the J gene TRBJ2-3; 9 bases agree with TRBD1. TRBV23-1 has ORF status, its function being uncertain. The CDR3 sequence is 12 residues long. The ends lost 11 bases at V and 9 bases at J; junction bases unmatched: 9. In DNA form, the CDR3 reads TGCGCCCTCCGGGACAGGGCCAGCACGCAGTATTTT. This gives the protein CALRDRASTQYF.

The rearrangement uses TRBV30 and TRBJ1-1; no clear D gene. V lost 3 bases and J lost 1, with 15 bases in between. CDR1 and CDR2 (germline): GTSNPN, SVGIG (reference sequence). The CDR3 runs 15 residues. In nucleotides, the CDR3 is TGTGCCTGGAGGATGTCAGTGGGAGCGAACACTGAAGCTTTCTTT. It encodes CAWRMSVGANTEAFF.

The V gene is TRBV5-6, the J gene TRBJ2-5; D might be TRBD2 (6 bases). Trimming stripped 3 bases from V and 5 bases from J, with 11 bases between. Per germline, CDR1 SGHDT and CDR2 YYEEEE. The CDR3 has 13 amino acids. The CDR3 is CASSWGTSETQYF. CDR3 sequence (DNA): TGTGCCAGCAGCTGGGGGACTTCGGAGACCCAGTACTTC.

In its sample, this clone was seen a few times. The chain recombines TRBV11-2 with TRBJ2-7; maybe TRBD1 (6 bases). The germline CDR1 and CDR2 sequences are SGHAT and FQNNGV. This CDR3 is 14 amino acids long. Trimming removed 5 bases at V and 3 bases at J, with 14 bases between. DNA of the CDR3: TGTGCCAGCAGCCCGATACTGACAGGCTACGAGCAGTACTTC. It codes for CASSPILTGYEQYF.

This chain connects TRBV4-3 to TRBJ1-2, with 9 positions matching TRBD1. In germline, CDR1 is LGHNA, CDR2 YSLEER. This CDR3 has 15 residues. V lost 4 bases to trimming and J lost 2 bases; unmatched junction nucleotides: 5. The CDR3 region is CASSPGTGMNYGYTF. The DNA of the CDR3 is TGCGCCAGCAGCCCCGGGACAGGGATGAACTATGGCTACACCTTC.

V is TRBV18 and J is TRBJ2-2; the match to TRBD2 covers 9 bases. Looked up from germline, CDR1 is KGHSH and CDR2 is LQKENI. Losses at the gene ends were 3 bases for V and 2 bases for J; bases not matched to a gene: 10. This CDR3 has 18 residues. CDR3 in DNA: TGTGCCAGCTCACCCGGAGCGGGGGGCTTTCATAACACCGGGGAGCTGTTTTTT. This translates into CASSPGAGGFHNTGELFF.